These 29 T cell receptor beta chains were all obtained from the same sample, sequenced in a study of blood T cell repertoires in COVID-19. Assay: immunoSEQ multiplex PCR; the TCRdb copy retains only in-frame clones and omits some. This repertoire shows approximately 150,000 clones, 85% to 90% found once; its top ten account for over 8.5%. The sequencing sample was made of peripheral blood. These receptors all stem from a woman in her fifties or sixties with active or convalescent COVID-19.

The V gene is TRBV5-5, the J gene TRBJ1-5; unclear D gene. Germline V CDR1 and CDR2: SGHKS, YYEKEE (reference sequence). Deletions cut 4 bases from V and 4 bases from J, with 12 bases between. The CDR3 sequence is 14 residues long. This chain's CDR3 is CASSPREKNQPQHF. For the CDR3, the DNA is TGTGCCAGCAGCCCCCGGGAGAAAAATCAGCCCCAGCATTTT.

The V and J genes are TRBV27 and TRBJ1-1; D may be TRBD1 (6 bases). CDR3 length: 15 residues. Trimming cost V 4 bases and J 1 base, with 13 bases left between them. CDR1 and CDR2 (germline): MNHEY, SMNVEV (reference sequence). CDR3 sequence reads: CASSSFGGANTEAFF. Here the CDR3 DNA reads TGTGCCAGCAGTTCCTTTGGGGGGGCGAACACTGAAGCTTTCTTT.

V and J are TRBV7-3 and TRBJ2-2; TRBD2 matches at 11 bases. The CDR3 runs to 16 residues. Germline V gene data show CDR1 as SGHTA and CDR2 as FQGTGA. V gave up 5 bases and J gave up 7 bases; unmatched junction bases: 9. CDR3 coding DNA: TGTGCCAGCAGCCCCCAGACTAGCGGGATAGGCGGGGAGCTGTTTTTT. Translated, it gives CASSPQTSGIGGELFF.

The V and J genes are TRBV30 and TRBJ2-6; TRBD2 is a possible D gene (6 bases). With 4 bases removed from V and 1 base from J, the gap between germline ends came to 8 bases. This CDR3 has 14 amino acids. Germline CDR1 and CDR2: GTSNPN and SVGIG (reference sequence). The CDR3 bases are TGTGCCTGGAAGGGACTTTCTGGGGCCAACGTCCTGACTTTC. Translation: CAWKGLSGANVLTF.

V is TRBV28 and J is TRBJ1-4, with 8 bases matching TRBD1. Germline V gene data show CDR1 as MDHEN and CDR2 as SYDVKM. This CDR3 is 17 amino acids long. Losses at the gene ends were 4 bases for V and 2 bases for J; bases not matched to a gene: 9. The CDR3 DNA is TGTGCCAGCAGTTCCCCCCCGACAGGGGTGACTAATGAAAAACTGTTTTTT. This translates into CASSSPPTGVTNEKLFF.

V is TRBV27 and J is TRBJ1-1, with a weak D call TRBD1 (6 bases). Germline V gene sequence: CDR1 MNHEY, CDR2 SMNVEV (reference sequence). The CDR3 has 14 residues. V lost 3 bases to trimming and J lost 1 base, with 9 bases between them. As DNA, the CDR3 is TGTGCCAGCAGTTTGACAGGAGCGAACACTGAAGCTTTCTTT. Amino acid sequence: CASSLTGANTEAFF.

The rearrangement links TRBV11-1 to TRBJ2-5; D remains unclear. Germline lookup yields CDR1 SGHAT and CDR2 FQDESV (reference sequence). The CDR3 runs 13 residues. The V and J ends lost 1 base and 4 bases respectively, with 7 bases between them. CDR3 sequence reads: CASSLGGTETQYF. The CDR3 DNA reads TGTGCCAGCAGCTTAGGAGGTACAGAGACCCAGTACTTC.

The rearrangement joins TRBV7-6 to TRBJ2-7, with 7 nucleotides matching TRBD2. V lost 5 bases and J lost 2; bases outside the gene matches: 21. Germline loops: CDR1 SGHVS, CDR2 FNYEAQ. This CDR3 has 19 amino acids. CDR3 sequence reads: CASSPAVEGLGLRAYEQYF. CDR3 sequence (DNA): TGTGCCAGCAGCCCCGCGGTCGAGGGATTGGGACTACGCGCCTACGAGCAGTACTTC.

The chain employs TRBV19 and TRBJ2-1; 10 bases are a match to TRBD2. CDR3 length: 15 amino acids. With 10 bases clipped from V and 6 bases from J, the junction kept 12 bases outside the gene matches. The germline V gene has CDR1 LNHDA and CDR2 SQIVND (reference sequence). The CDR3 nucleotides are TGTGCCACCGGGAGGGGGACTAGCGTCGTCAATGAGCAGTTCTTC. Amino acids: CATGRGTSVVNEQFF.

V gene TRBV11-1 combines with J gene TRBJ1-6, with D unclear. CDR1 and CDR2 (germline): SGHAT, FQDESV (reference sequence). The CDR3 length is 14 residues. The V end was cut by 2 bases, the J end by 7 bases, with 9 bases between. As DNA, the CDR3 is TGTGCCAGCAGCTTATACAGTTTGAATTCACCCCTCCACTTT. It yields the protein CASSLYSLNSPLHF.

This clone was seen once. The chain has TRBV6-2 or TRBV6-3 and TRBJ2-7; no clear D gene. The CDR3 spans 13 residues. The ends were cut back, 0 bases at V and 2 bases at J, with 5 bases in the middle. The germline V gene has CDR1 MNHEY and CDR2 SVGEGT. As DNA, the CDR3 is TGTGCCAGCAGTTACTCGGCACCCTACGAGCAGTACTTC. It yields the protein CASSYSAPYEQYF.

The J gene is TRBJ1-1, the V gene TRBV10-3, with D possibly matching TRBD1 (6 bases). The germline V gene has CDR1 ENHRY and CDR2 SYGVKD. This CDR3 is built from 16 residues. V lost 0 bases and J 8 bases, leaving 19 bases between the germline ends. The CDR3 DNA follows: TGTGCCATCAGTGAGTCGCCCACCAGATCCGGGACAGAAGCTTTCTTT. Translating it yields CAISESPTRSGTEAFF.

The chain has TRBV28 and TRBJ1-5, with 8 bases aligning to TRBD1. With V trimmed by 6 bases and J by 6 bases, 10 bases remained unmatched. Germline V gives CDR1 MDHEN, CDR2 SYDVKM. The CDR3 length is 15 residues. CDR3 in DNA: TGTGCCAGCAGCCCGCCGGCAGGGGGCGTTCAGCCCCAGCATTTT. It is translated as CASSPPAGGVQPQHF.

This clone was picked up a small number of times. This chain links TRBV7-5 with TRBJ1-5. TRBV7-5 constitutes a pseudogene. CDR3 length: 19 residues. DNA of the CDR3: TGTGCCAGAAGCTTAATCGGGAAGGGATTTCCTGCCCCCAATCAGCCCCAGCATTTT. Translation: CARSLIGKGFPAPNQPQHF.

This chain connects TRBV7-6 to TRBJ2-3; 12 nucleotides line up with TRBD2. CDR1 and CDR2 from the germline V gene are SGHVS and FNYEAQ. The CDR3 is 19 amino acids. J was trimmed by 5 bases and V by 3 bases; bases with no gene match: 15. The CDR3 DNA is TGTGCCAGCAGCTTTTTTGAGGCTAGCGGGAGGGCCTTTGGAGATACGCAGTATTTT. Protein sequence: CASSFFEASGRAFGDTQYF.

This sequence joins TRBV30 and TRBJ1-2; D might be TRBD1 (6 bases). This CDR3 has 13 residues. Germline V gives CDR1 GTSNPN, CDR2 SVGIG (reference sequence). Trimming took off 0 bases at V and 5 bases at J, with 10 bases between the two ends. CDR3 coding DNA: TGTGCCTGGAGTGTAGGGGGGGGTTATGGCTACACCTTC. Its protein product is CAWSVGGGYGYTF.

This clone came up once. This chain links TRBV2 with TRBJ1-5; D possibly corresponds to TRBD1 (5 bases). Germline V lookup: CDR1 SNHLY, CDR2 FYNNEI. Trimming took 7 bases from V and 6 from J, leaving 25 bases between them. The CDR3 length is 17 residues. This CDR3 reads CASTFGPQSGSGQPQHF. DNA for the CDR3: TGTGCCAGCACCTTTGGACCTCAATCAGGGTCCGGTCAGCCCCAGCATTTT.

This chain uses TRBV6-2 or TRBV6-3 with TRBJ1-1; tentatively, D is TRBD1 (6 bases). The CDR3 extends over 16 amino acids. Germline-derived CDR1 and CDR2 are MNHEY and SVGEGT. V was cut by 0 bases and J by 1 base, with 12 bases left in between. CDR3 nucleotide sequence: TGTGCCAGCAGTTACTCATCGGACAGCCGGAACACTGAAGCTTTCTTT. Its protein product is CASSYSSDSRNTEAFF.

V usage is TRBV3-1 (or the pseudogene TRBV3-2) and J usage is TRBJ1-1; TRBD1 matches at 7 bases. The length of the CDR3 is 15 residues. Per the germline V gene, CDR1 is LGHDT and CDR2 is YNNKEL (reference sequence). The J segment lost 1 base and the V segment lost 7 bases, leaving 9 bases of the junction unmatched. The CDR3 spells CASTTTGTSNTEAFF. DNA of the CDR3: TGTGCCAGCACCACGACAGGGACGTCGAACACTGAAGCTTTCTTT.

This chain joins TRBV7-9 and TRBJ2-7, with 8 bases matching TRBD1. V shed 5 bases and J 6 bases; nucleotides not matched to a gene: 3. CDR3 length: 12 amino acids. Germline loops: CDR1 SEHNR, CDR2 FQNEAQ (reference sequence). This CDR3 reads CASSPGTGEQYF. The CDR3 DNA reads TGTGCCAGCAGCCCAGGGACAGGCGAGCAGTACTTC.

The chain has TRBV4-1 and TRBJ2-7; TRBD1 matches at 7 bases. This CDR3 comprises 16 residues. V lost 6 bases to trimming and J lost 3 bases; unmatched junction nucleotides: 14. Germline values: CDR1 MGHRA, CDR2 YSYEKL. CDR3 coding DNA: TGCGCCAGCAGACTGAACCCCGGGACAGCCTACTACGAGCAGTACTTC. This sequence encodes CASRLNPGTAYYEQYF.

With regard to this clone: The same CDR3 also results from other DNA sequences found in this sample. The chain is built from TRBV4-1 and TRBJ1-5; D might be TRBD1 (5 bases). V was shortened by 0 bases and J by 4 bases, with 7 bases between the two germline ends. The CDR3 sequence is 14 residues long. CDR1 is MGHRA and CDR2 is YSYEKL in the germline V gene. The CDR3: CASSQDRGNQPQHF. The CDR3 coding sequence is TGCGCCAGCAGCCAAGATCGGGGGAATCAGCCCCAGCATTTT.

The V call is TRBV7-6, the J call TRBJ2-1; tentatively, D is TRBD2 (5 bases). Germline V gene data show CDR1 as SGHVS and CDR2 as FNYEAQ. The CDR3 is made up of 16 amino acids. Deletions cut 2 bases from V and 7 bases from J, with 18 bases between. In nucleotides, the CDR3 is TGTGCCAGCAGCTTAAACGCGGGTGAGGTTGTGAATGAGCAGTTCTTC. Its translation is CASSLNAGEVVNEQFF. Looking up the rest from reference TRBV7-6 and TRBJ2-1 gives the full variable domain: GAGVSQSPRYKVTKRGQDVALRCDPISGHVSLYWYRQALGQGPEFLTYFNYEAQQDKSGLPNDRFSAERPEGSISTLTIQRTEQRDSAMYRCASSLNAGEVVNEQFFGPGTRLTVL.

The chain employs TRBV6-5 and TRBJ2-5; D may be TRBD1 (6 bases). Deletions cut 6 bases from V and 1 base from J, with 15 bases between. Germline CDR1 and CDR2: MNHEY and SVGAGI. This CDR3 spans 15 amino acids. DNA for the CDR3: TGTGCCAGCAGCACCACACAGGGACCCCAAGAGACCCAGTACTTC. Its protein product is CASSTTQGPQETQYF.

The gene calls are TRBV29-1 and TRBJ2-7; possible D gene TRBD1, 6 bases. The V and J ends lost 0 bases and 7 bases respectively, with 25 bases between them. Germline values: CDR1 SQVTM, CDR2 ANQGSEA. This CDR3 region has 17 residues. The CDR3 region has the DNA TGCAGCGTTGAAGATCCAGCTAACACACAGGGTTCTCGGGAGCAGTACTTC. This encodes CSVEDPANTQGSREQYF.

The CDR3 nucleotides read TGTGCCAGTACCCAAAGGGGAGGGGGCAATCAGCCCCAGCATTTT. Translated, it gives CASTQRGGGNQPQHF. The chain joins TRBV19 to TRBJ1-5; TRBD1 might be the D (5 bases). CDR3 length: 15 residues. Deletions cut 7 bases from V and 2 bases from J, with 15 bases between. CDR1 and CDR2 from the germline V gene are LNHDA and SQIVND (reference sequence).

The V and J genes are TRBV6-5 and TRBJ2-4; D is uncertain. This CDR3 has 15 residues. V was cut by 6 bases and J by 0 bases, with 12 bases left in between. The germline V gene has CDR1 MNHEY and CDR2 SVGAGI. The DNA of the CDR3 is TGTGCCAGCAGAAACAGTGAGCTAGCCAAAAACATTCAGTACTTC. Translated: CASRNSELAKNIQYF.

The chain employs TRBV19 and TRBJ2-1, with a possible D match to TRBD1 (6 bases). Germline lookup yields CDR1 LNHDA and CDR2 SQIVND (reference sequence). The CDR3 spans 14 residues. V was cut by 5 bases and J by 5 bases, with 13 bases left in between. CDR3 nucleotides: TGTGCCAGTAGTTTATGGGACACCGACAATGAGCAGTTCTTC. Amino acids: CASSLWDTDNEQFF.

The table lists this clone with a count of one. The rearrangement links TRBV4-2 to TRBJ1-6, with 8 bases lining up with TRBD1. The trim removed 0 bases at V and 4 bases at J, leaving 14 bases unmatched. The germline V gene has CDR1 LGHNA and CDR2 YNFKEQ. The CDR3 covers 20 residues. This CDR3 reads CASSQDRPAAGGNYNSPLHF. CDR3 sequence (DNA): TGTGCCAGCAGCCAAGATCGTCCGGCGGCAGGGGGCAATTATAATTCACCCCTCCACTTT.